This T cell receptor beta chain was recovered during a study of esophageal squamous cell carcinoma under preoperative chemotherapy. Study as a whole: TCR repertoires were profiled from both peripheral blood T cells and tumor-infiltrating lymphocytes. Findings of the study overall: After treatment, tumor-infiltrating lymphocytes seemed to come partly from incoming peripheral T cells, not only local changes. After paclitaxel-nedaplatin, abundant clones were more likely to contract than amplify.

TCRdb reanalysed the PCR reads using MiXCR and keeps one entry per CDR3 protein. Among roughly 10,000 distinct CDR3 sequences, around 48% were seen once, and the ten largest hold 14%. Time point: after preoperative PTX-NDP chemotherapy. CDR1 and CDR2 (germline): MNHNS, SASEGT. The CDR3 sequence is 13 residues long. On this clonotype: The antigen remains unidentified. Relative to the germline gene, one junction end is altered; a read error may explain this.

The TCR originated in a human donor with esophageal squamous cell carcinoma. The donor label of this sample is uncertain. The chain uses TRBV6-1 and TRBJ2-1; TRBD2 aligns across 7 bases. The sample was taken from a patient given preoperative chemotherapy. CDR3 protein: CASTGRADDTQFF. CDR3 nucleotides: TGTGCCAGCACAGGGAGGGCAGACGATACGCAGTTCTTT.